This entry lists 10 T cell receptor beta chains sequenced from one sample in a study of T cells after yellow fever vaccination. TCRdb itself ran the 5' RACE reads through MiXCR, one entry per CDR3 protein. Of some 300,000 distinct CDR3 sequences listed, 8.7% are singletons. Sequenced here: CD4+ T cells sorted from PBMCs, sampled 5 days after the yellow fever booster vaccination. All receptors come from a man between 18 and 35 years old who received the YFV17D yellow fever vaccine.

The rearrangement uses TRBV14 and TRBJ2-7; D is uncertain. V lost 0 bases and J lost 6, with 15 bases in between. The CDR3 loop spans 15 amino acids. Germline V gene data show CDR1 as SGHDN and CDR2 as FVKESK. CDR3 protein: CASSQDPGWSSEQYF. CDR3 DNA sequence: TGTGCCAGCAGCCAAGATCCAGGATGGAGTTCCGAGCAGTACTTC.

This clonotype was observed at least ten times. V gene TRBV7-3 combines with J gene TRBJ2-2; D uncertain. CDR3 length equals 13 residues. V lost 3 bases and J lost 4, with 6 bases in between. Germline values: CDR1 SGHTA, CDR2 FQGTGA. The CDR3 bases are TGTGCCAGCAGCTTTTCTGTCACCGGGGAGCTGTTTTTT. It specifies CASSFSVTGELFF. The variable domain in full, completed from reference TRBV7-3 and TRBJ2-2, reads GAGVSQTPSNKVTEKGKYVELRCDPISGHTALYWYRQSLGQGPEFLIYFQGTGAADDSGLPNDRFFAVRPEGSVSTLKIQRTERGDSAVYLCASSFSVTGELFFGEGSRLTVL.

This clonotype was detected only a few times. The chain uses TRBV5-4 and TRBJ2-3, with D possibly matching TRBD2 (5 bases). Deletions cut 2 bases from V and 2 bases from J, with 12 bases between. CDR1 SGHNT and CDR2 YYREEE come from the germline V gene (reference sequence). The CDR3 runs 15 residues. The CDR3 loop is CASSLDVGVTDTQYF. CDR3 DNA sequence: TGTGCCAGCAGCTTAGATGTCGGGGTCACAGATACGCAGTATTTT.

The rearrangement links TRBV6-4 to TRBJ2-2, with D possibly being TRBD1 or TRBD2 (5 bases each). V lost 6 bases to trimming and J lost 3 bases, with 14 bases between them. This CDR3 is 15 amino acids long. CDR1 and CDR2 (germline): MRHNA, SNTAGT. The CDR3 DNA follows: TGTGCCAGCAGCCCCGGGACGGAGGACACCGGGGAGCTGTTTTTT. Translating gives CASSPGTEDTGELFF.

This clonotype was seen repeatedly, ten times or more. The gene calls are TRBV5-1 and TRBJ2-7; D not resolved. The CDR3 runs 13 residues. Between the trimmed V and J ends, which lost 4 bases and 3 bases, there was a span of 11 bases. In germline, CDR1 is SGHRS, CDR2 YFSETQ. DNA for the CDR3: TGCGCCAGCAGCCGAGACTCGGGCTACGAGCAGTACGTC. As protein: CASSRDSGYEQYV.

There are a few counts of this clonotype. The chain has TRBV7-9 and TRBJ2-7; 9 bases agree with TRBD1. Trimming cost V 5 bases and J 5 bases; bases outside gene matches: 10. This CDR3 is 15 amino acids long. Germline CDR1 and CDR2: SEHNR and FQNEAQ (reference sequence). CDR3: CASSRARDRDHEQYF. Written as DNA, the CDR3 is TGTGCCAGCAGCCGTGCCCGGGACAGGGACCACGAGCAGTACTTC.

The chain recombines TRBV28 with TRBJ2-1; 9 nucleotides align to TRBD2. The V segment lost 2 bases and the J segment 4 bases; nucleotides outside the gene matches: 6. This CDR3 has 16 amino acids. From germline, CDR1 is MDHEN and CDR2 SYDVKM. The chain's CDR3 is CASSLGGGGLYNEQFF. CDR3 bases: TGTGCCAGCAGTTTAGGCGGGGGGGGCCTTTACAATGAGCAGTTCTTC.

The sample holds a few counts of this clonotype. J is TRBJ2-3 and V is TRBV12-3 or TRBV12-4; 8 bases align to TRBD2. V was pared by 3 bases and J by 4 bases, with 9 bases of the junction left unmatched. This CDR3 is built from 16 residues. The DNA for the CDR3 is TGTGCCAGCAGTTTTGCGGGGGGCCTAGGACCAGATACGCAGTATTTT. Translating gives CASSFAGGLGPDTQYF.

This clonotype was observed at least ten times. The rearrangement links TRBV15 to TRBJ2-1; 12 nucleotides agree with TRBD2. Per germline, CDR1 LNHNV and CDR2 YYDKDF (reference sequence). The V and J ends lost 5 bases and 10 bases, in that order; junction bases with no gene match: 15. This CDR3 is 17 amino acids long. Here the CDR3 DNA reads TGTGCCACCAGCGGCGGACTAGCGGGGAGATCCAATAGCGAGCAGTTCTTC. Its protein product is CATSGGLAGRSNSEQFF.

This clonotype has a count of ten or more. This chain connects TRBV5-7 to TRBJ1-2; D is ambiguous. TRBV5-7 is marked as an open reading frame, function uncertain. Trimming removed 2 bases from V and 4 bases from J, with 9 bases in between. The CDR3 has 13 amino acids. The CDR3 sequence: CASSFSVPYGYTF. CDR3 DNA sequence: TGTGCCAGCAGCTTTTCCGTCCCCTATGGCTACACCTTC.